This T cell receptor (beta chain) was sequenced during a study of blood T cells in healthy people across ages. Concerning this clonotype: The antigen remains unidentified. The germline gene is not matched at one end of the junction; a read error may be the cause.

CDR1 is LGHNA, CDR2 YSLEER, per germline. This CDR3 is 15 amino acids long. Primed by a sample-barcoded 5' primer and a J-beta primer mix, a second PCR proceeded for roughly 6 to 12 cycles. One entry per CDR3 protein, called by TCRdb with MiXCR from the 5' RACE reads. Counted here are roughly 800,000 distinct CDR3 sequences, about 34% occurring once; the ten biggest clones make up 10% to 15%. The study, taken as a whole, reports: Per-million-T-cell TCR beta diversity fell roughly linearly with age.

The sample consisted of blood. The chain is built from TRBV4-3 and TRBJ2-1, with D perhaps matching TRBD1 or TRBD2 (5 bases each). The clonotype originates from a man younger than 35 in good health. The CDR3 loop is CTSSQDTGPYNEQFF. CDR3 bases: TGCACCAGCAGCCAGGATACGGGACCGTACAATGAGCAGTTCTTC.